The rows below give T cell receptor beta chains drawn from one sample of a study of beta chain features in type 1 diabetes. Profiled with immunoSEQ multiplex PCR; TCRdb holds only in-frame clones, not every one. The top ten hold about 6.7% of the sample, which has about 320,000 clones, roughly 15% seen once. Sequenced material: central memory CD4+ T cells from blood. Receptors were obtained from a man younger than 40 in good health. The CDR3 runs from the conserved cysteine through the conserved F or W. D genes are given only for firm matches. The listing skips clone size in some rows; elsewhere it reads once, few, many or a size class.

clone size,D gene,V gene,J gene,CDR3 DNA,CDR3 protein
few,TRBD2,TRBV7-2,TRBJ2-1,TGTGCCAGCATCAAGACTAGCGGGAGTTTCGAGCAGTTCTTC,CASIKTSGSFEQFF
few,.,TRBV20-1,TRBJ2-7,TGCAGTGGCAGGGGCGGCTACGAGCAGTACTTC,CSGRGGYEQYF
.,.,TRBV5-8,TRBJ1-3,TGTGCCAGCAGCCAGGAGGCTGCTTCTGGAAACACCATATATTTT,CASSQEAASGNTIYF
.,.,TRBV5-1,TRBJ2-5,TGCGCCAGCAGCGTGACTCTATGGCAAGAGACCCAGTACTTC,CASSVTLWQETQYF
.,TRBD2,TRBV23-1,TRBJ2-2,TGCGCCAGCAATATGGGGAGGGAGGTAAACACCGGGGAGCTGTTTTTT,CASNMGREVNTGELFF
.,TRBD2,TRBV19,TRBJ2-3,TGTGCCAGTAGTTACGGGACTAGCGGGGGGTCTCTTGATACGCAGTATTTT,CASSYGTSGGSLDTQYF
many,.,TRBV18,TRBJ1-1,TGTGCCAGCTCACCACTACTACAGGGTAAGGACACTGAAGCTTTCTTT,CASSPLLQGKDTEAFF
.,.,TRBV30,TRBJ2-3,TGTGCCTGGAACCCGACCTGGGGTGATACGCAGTATTTT,CAWNPTWGDTQYF
few,.,TRBV18,TRBJ2-1,TGTGCCAGCTCACCACGCGAGGCGCCAGTTTCCCGGGCGGTAAATGAGCAGTTCTTC,CASSPREAPVSRAVNEQFF
few,.,TRBV5-4,TRBJ2-1,TGTGCCAGCCTTGGGCAGTACAATGAGCAGTTCTTC,CASLGQYNEQFF
.,TRBD2,TRBV6-8,TRBJ2-3,TGTGCCAGCAGTACTTCTAGCGGGCGCACAGATACGCAGTATTTT,CASSTSSGRTDTQYF
once,.,TRBV5-1,TRBJ1-4,TGCGCCAGCTCATCTGAGGAGGCGCGCGAAAAACTGTTTTTT,CASSSEEAREKLFF
few,TRBD2,TRBV30,TRBJ2-7,TGTGCCAGCAGCCTCCTAGCGGGGGATACCGAGCAGTACTTC,CASSLLAGDTEQYF
few,TRBD1,TRBV7-2,TRBJ2-7,TGTGCCAGCAGCTTACTCCCATTCGCCGGGACAGGCTCCTACGAGCAGTACTTC,CASSLLPFAGTGSYEQYF
.,.,TRBV6-1,TRBJ1-1,TGTGCCAGCGGTTCGTCTTACACTGAAGCTTTCTTT,CASGSSYTEAFF
many,.,TRBV2,TRBJ1-1,TGTGCCAGCAGTGGGCGGACCTCGAACACTGAAGCTTTCTTT,CASSGRTSNTEAFF
.,.,TRBV4-3,TRBJ2-7,TGCGCCAGCAGCCAAAGAGGGTCCTACGAGCAGTACTTC,CASSQRGSYEQYF
.,.,TRBV5-4,TRBJ1-2,TGTGCCAGCAGCTTGGAGGGGGAAAGTCATTATGGCTACACCTTC,CASSLEGESHYGYTF
.,.,TRBV11-2,TRBJ2-2,TGTGCCAGCAGCGTTACAGGGTCTACCGGGGAGCTGTTTTTT,CASSVTGSTGELFF
.,.,TRBV5-1,TRBJ2-1,TGCGCCAGCAGCTTGGCACCGCCAACAGGGTACAATGAGCAGTTCTTC,CASSLAPPTGYNEQFF
few,.,TRBV5-1,TRBJ2-5,TGCGCCAGCAGCTTGGACACCCAAGAGACCCAGTACTTC,CASSLDTQETQYF
.,.,TRBV7-6,TRBJ1-1,TGTGCCAGCAGCCGGACAGAGAACACTGAAGCTTTCTTT,CASSRTENTEAFF
few,.,TRBV11-2,TRBJ1-3,TGTGCCAGCAGCTTGATGGGGGGTTCTGGAAACACCATATATTTT,CASSLMGGSGNTIYF
.,TRBD1,TRBV5-1,TRBJ2-5,TGCGCCAGCAGCCGGGACAGGGCACAAGAGACCCAGTACTTC,CASSRDRAQETQYF
.,.,TRBV5-1,TRBJ2-2,TGCGCCAGCAGCTCCTTAAGCGATTTCCCTAGGGAGCTGTTTTTT,CASSSLSDFPRELFF
.,.,TRBV6-5,TRBJ2-2,TGTGCCAGCAGGAGACACACCGGGGAGCTGTTTTTT,CASRRHTGELFF
.,.,TRBV9,TRBJ2-1,TGTGCCAGCAGCGCCGGGCAGGGCTCCTACAATGAGCAGTTCTTC,CASSAGQGSYNEQFF
many,.,TRBV7-2,TRBJ2-1,TGTGCCAGCGCCGTTAGTTTTTCCCCAGGGGAAAAGTTCTTC,CASAVSFSPGEKFF
few,TRBD2,TRBV6-5,TRBJ2-5,TGTGCCAGCAGGCACAGCGGGGGGGCCCCGTATCAGTACTTC,CASRHSGGAPYQYF
few,TRBD2,TRBV11-2,TRBJ2-5,TGTGCCAGCAGCTTAAGAACGACTAGCGGGGGTTCGGAGACCCAGTACTTC,CASSLRTTSGGSETQYF
.,.,TRBV10-3,TRBJ1-5,TGTGCCATCAGTGGAGGTGGACAAGATAGCAATCAGCCCCAGCATTTT,CAISGGGQDSNQPQHF
few,.,TRBV28,TRBJ1-5,TGTGCCAGCAGTCAGGGCGGGCAGGGCAATCAGCCCCAGCATTTT,CASSQGGQGNQPQHF